The 7 T cell receptor beta chains listed next were all sequenced from one sample in a study of shared T cell receptors in the human thymus. The data were produced by immunoSEQ multiplex PCR, yet TCRdb's version contains in-frame clones alone and is incomplete. The sample records hundreds of thousands of clones, around 78% being singletons. These data also featured in a second study, about human thymus T cells.

The material sequenced was thymocytes. The receptors stem from a boy under two years old with a congenital heart defect.

V is TRBV4-1 and J is TRBJ2-1; 11 bases align to TRBD2. This CDR3 spans 14 amino acids. With 4 bases clipped from V and 5 bases from J, the junction kept 1 base outside the gene matches. Germline CDR1 is MGHRA and CDR2 is YSYEKL. The CDR3 coding sequence is TGCGCCAGCAGCCCGGGACTAGCGGACAATGAGCAGTTCTTC. Protein sequence: CASSPGLADNEQFF.

The chain combines TRBV29-1 with TRBJ2-7; 7 bases agree with TRBD2. Germline CDR1 is SQVTM and CDR2 is ANQGSEA. J was trimmed by 5 bases and V by 6 bases; bases with no gene match: 10. CDR3 length: 13 residues. The CDR3 DNA reads TGCAGCGTCCCTGGGGCGGGAGACGACGAGCAGTACTTC. Protein sequence: CSVPGAGDDEQYF.

The V call is TRBV4-2, the J call TRBJ2-7, with unresolved D. The germline CDR1 and CDR2 sequences are LGHNA and YNFKEQ. This CDR3 region has 13 residues. Trimming stripped 0 bases from V and 4 bases from J, with 7 bases between. CDR3 protein: CASSQDVAYEQYF. CDR3 bases: TGTGCCAGCAGCCAAGATGTAGCTTACGAGCAGTACTTC.

This clone was seen more than once but under ten times. The gene calls are TRBV7-2 and TRBJ2-5, with D perhaps TRBD2 (6 bases). Germline V lookup: CDR1 SGHTA, CDR2 FQGNSA. This CDR3 spans 16 amino acids. V lost 5 bases, J lost 1 base, and 17 bases lay in between. The CDR3 DNA is TGTGCCAGCAGCCCAGGTGGAGCGGGCCTCCAAGAGACCCAGTACTTC. Its protein product is CASSPGGAGLQETQYF. The variable domain in full, completed from reference TRBV7-2 and TRBJ2-5, reads GAGVSQSPSNKVTEKGKDVELRCDPISGHTALYWYRQSLGQGLEFLIYFQGNSAPDKSGLPSDRFSAERTGGSVSTLTIQRTQQEDSAVYLCASSPGGAGLQETQYFGPGTRLLVL.

There are a few counts of this clone. V and J are TRBV30 and TRBJ1-1; no clear D gene. V was trimmed by 2 bases and J by 1 base, leaving 11 bases between them. CDR3 size: 14 residues. Per germline, CDR1 GTSNPN and CDR2 SVGIG (reference sequence). CDR3 loop: CAWSHPRANTEAFF. The CDR3 DNA reads TGTGCCTGGAGTCATCCGCGAGCGAACACTGAAGCTTTCTTT.

The rearrangement uses TRBV23-1 and TRBJ1-2; D unresolved. TRBV23-1 is annotated as an ORF whose role is uncertain. V was trimmed by 4 bases and J by 5 bases, leaving 11 bases between them. The CDR3 has 13 amino acids. The CDR3 loop reads CASSLLEGYGYTF. The CDR3 DNA follows: TGCGCCAGCAGTCTCCTTGAGGGATATGGCTACACCTTC.

The count of this clone is one. This sequence joins TRBV7-2 and TRBJ2-7; D call uncertain. CDR3 size: 14 residues. Trimming left V 3 bases short and J 7 bases short, with 16 bases between. In germline, CDR1 is SGHTA, CDR2 FQGNSA. DNA for the CDR3: TGTGCCAGCAGCTTGGGCCTGACGGCTTGGGAGCAGTACTTC. It yields the protein CASSLGLTAWEQYF. Using reference TRBV7-2 and TRBJ2-7 for the parts outside the CDR3, the full variable domain is GAGVSQSPSNKVTEKGKDVELRCDPISGHTALYWYRQSLGQGLEFLIYFQGNSAPDKSGLPSDRFSAERTGGSVSTLTIQRTQQEDSAVYLCASSLGLTAWEQYFGPGTRLTVT.